This TCR beta chain was observed in a study of cytomegalovirus exposure and HLA in healthy donors (dated by TCRdb to about 2017). Context from the whole study: An earlier analysis of around 600 of the donors reported 250 to 300 Gb of sequence data and some 100 million unique TCR beta sequences from 150 million to 200 million T cells. An early release that covered around 590 HLA-typed donors contained about 300 gigabases of sequencing data and tens of millions of unique TCR sequences. The genetic ancestry cluster associated with self-reported Caucasian donors included about 84% of the roughly 360 genotyped donors. The aim of the study was to test whether cataloging public T cell receptors could identify signatures of past pathogen exposure. The T cell repertoires of roughly 660 subjects were profiled by immunosequencing and related to cytomegalovirus serostatus. Along with the approximately 670-subject first cohort, a separate validation cohort of over a hundred different subjects was used. The study combined high-throughput TCR immunosequencing, statistical association of individual TCRs with disease status, and machine learning to predict cytomegalovirus infection status. A later analysis re-examined previously published TCR beta repertoires from 500 to 700 donors and added high-resolution HLA genotyping to investigate patterns of TCR occurrence. The later analysis used no new phenotypic data to find candidate immune exposures, relying instead on TCR beta sequences and their occurrence across donors. In an earlier analysis of 500 to 650 of the donors, high-throughput TCR beta sequencing was used to judge whether each TCR beta V gene segment behaved as functional or pseudogenic. Donor age, sex, ethnicity and CMV serostatus were collected together with the repertoire data. Genome-wide SNP genotypes for about 65% of the 666 donors were used in a later genetic analysis, which treated that subset as a discovery cohort. Every repertoire in the discovery cohort had been generated on one and the same sequencing platform. HLA typing included class I and class II loci at four-digit resolution. The number of donors typed differed by locus, with roughly 629-640 for A, B, C, DRB1 and DQB1, roughly 520 for DQA1, 600 to 610 for DPA1, and roughly 450 for DPB1. A few DR-DQ haplotypes were handled as single units for association and clustering because linkage in the cohort was strong. Among roughly 400 genotyped donors of the cohort, an average of around 240,000 unique TCR beta nucleotide sequences were sequenced per donor, roughly 18% of them non-productive. Study-level results and caveats: The cohort was sequenced for TCR beta chains only, and without alpha or paired-chain data the features that could be detected were limited. A cluster of highly shared sequence variants was judged likely to be a technical artifact of the sequencing pipeline. In a later genetic analysis, fewer N-insertions in productive TCRs were reported among donors in an Asian-associated ancestry cluster than the approximately 710-donor mean. A later analysis found that most CMV-associated TCR beta chains appeared HLA-restricted, with HLA associations seemingly driven largely by CMV exposure. The earlier analysis of some 540 of the donors excluded around 17 rarely observed V segments, including chromosome 9 orphons, because counts were too low. It was suggested by the authors that the approach could potentially be generalized to other disease states and immunological phenotypes. The study gave a list of 150 to 200 TCR beta chains associated with cytomegalovirus. Immune exposure information for the cohort was limited to CMV serostatus. Across donors, most TCR sequences were observed very rarely, whereas some public TCRs were present in many individuals. In a later analysis, several top co-occurrence clusters were reported to appear linked to parvovirus B19, influenza, CMV and Epstein-Barr virus. Because HLA typing was unavailable for some donors at each locus, only the typed subset was used in association tests. The presence/absence analyses assumed that sequencing depth was roughly uniform across donors, and that assumption may not be true. The classifier was reported to diagnose cytomegalovirus status with high specificity and sensitivity in both the original cohort and the validation cohort. A further reported finding was that TCR beta sequences accurately predicted the HLA-A and HLA-B alleles for most subjects in the first cohort. In a later analysis, TCR association rates were found to vary across HLA loci, with the most associated TCRs seen for DRB1 alleles and the fewest for HLA-C alleles. A later genetic analysis associated a missense DCLRE1C variant with V-gene and J-gene trimming of TCR beta chains, and an independent cohort replicated the association. A later analysis found that HLA-associated TCR beta chains were more clonally expanded and had lower generation probabilities than equally common non-associated chains. Linkage disequilibrium might explain the correlated functional status among segregating V segments, but an unknown experimental factor could not be excluded. When HLA alleles, especially DR and DQ, strongly co-occurred, attributing TCR associations to individual alleles was difficult. In an earlier analysis of fewer than 700 of the donors, most TCR beta V segments appeared in productive rearrangements about 90% or about 30% of the time, broadly matching IMGT annotations. Specific HLA alleles were associated with roughly 17,000 TCR beta sequences at a false discovery rate of 0.05 in a later analysis. In vitro tests confirmed that a few of the cytomegalovirus-associated TCR beta chains recognize cytomegalovirus antigens.

Library preparation employed the immunoSEQ multiplex PCR assay. For the multiplex PCR, a mixture combining 60 forward primers for TCR Vbeta segments and 13 reverse primers for TCR Jbeta segments was used. The CDR3 region of rearranged TCR beta genes was amplified from genomic DNA with a multiplex PCR assay. The Illumina HiSeq System was used to sequence the amplified TCR beta libraries as 87-base-pair reads. The study's processing was this. A later analysis tallied roughly 80 million unique TCR beta chains across the approximately 670 repertoires, and about 10 million of those chains were shared by two or more donors. Raw reads were error-corrected and collapsed into unique sequences with a nearest-neighbor algorithm that merged closely related sequences to remove PCR and sequencing errors. To assign V, D and J gene segments, CDR3 sequences were aligned to IMGT reference sequences. Each retained sequence needed at least a six-nucleotide match to both a V gene segment and a J gene segment. Rearrangements were called productive when the CDR3 lacked stop codons and stayed in frame with V and J; all others were non-productive. Following IMGT convention, CDR3 was defined as the stretch from the second conserved V-encoded cysteine to the conserved J-encoded phenylalanine. The earlier analysis of about 560 of the donors excluded any sequence lacking an unambiguous match to a single V gene segment. In an earlier analysis of almost 600 of the donors, a V segment was called functional when productive rearrangements were above 56.7%, and segregating when the standard deviation between donors exceeded 5%. A statistical classification framework was built to diagnose cytomegalovirus status from the catalog of TCR beta chain sequences. V and J gene assignment, in a later analysis, came from comparing TCR nucleotide sequences with IMGT/GENE-DB human TR gene sequences. A later analysis assigned CDR3 sequences and most-parsimonious VDJ recombination scenarios with the TCRdist pipeline. In a later analysis, each TCR beta chain was defined by its CDR3 amino acid sequence together with its V-gene family, and reads lacking a unique V-gene family were excluded. To address suspected cross-contamination and a sequencing artifact, a later analysis removed 592 highly shared, low-generation-probability nucleotide sequences. A later analysis calculated a clonal expansion index for each public chain from normalized within-repertoire ranks of inferred template counts. In a later analysis, generation probabilities were computed with a VDJ recombination model fitted to out-of-frame rearrangements, and the resulting probabilities were checked against IGoR. A later analysis scored TCR-TCR, TCR-HLA and TCR-CMV co-occurrence with hypergeometric tests, applying a repertoire-size bias correction to TCR pairs. False discovery rates were estimated in a later analysis by permuting HLA or CMV assignments 20 times. A later analysis grouped co-occurring TCRs with DBSCAN, adding TCRdist sequence similarity when clustering within HLA-allele-positive subsets. For co-occurrence clustering, repertoires with fewer than 30,000 or more than 120,000 public chains were excluded, along with four or five repertoires with anomalous nucleotide sharing. The source is immuneACCESS, and TCRdb retained only in-frame sequences with V and J called. Part of the clones is not carried over; for the studies checked, unresolved V genes explain less than half of this, and the remainder is unexplained. Clone size and the V and J calls come from that table; the DNA yielded D and trimming. In all, the sample holds 180,000 or so clones, and 75% to 85% of those were seen once. The ten top clones hold 0.7% to 0.8% of the sample.

The cohort was made up of approximately 670 healthy bone marrow donors. At the time of sampling, every cohort member was nominally healthy, though immune exposures that went unrecorded were likely present. The donor was CMV seronegative and belonged to the group of around 350 seronegative cohort members. A peripheral blood sample was collected from each donor, and TCR beta sequencing was performed on peripheral blood mononuclear cells. The Qiagen DNeasy Blood Extraction Kit was used to extract genomic DNA from the blood cell samples. Turning to this clone: The specificity of this receptor is unknown. Base qualities were left out, and no much larger clone turns up one base away.

Sample: PBMCs. The receptor was isolated from a female donor in good health and CMV-seronegative.

The bases read TGTGCCAGCAGGACAGTCTCCTACGAGCAGTACTTC. Its translation reads: CASRTVSYEQYF. The rearranged segments are TRBV6-1 and TRBJ2-7; tentative D gene TRBD1, with 5 bases matching. From its cysteine to its phenylalanine, the CDR3 spans 12 amino acids. Just CDR3 DNA is preserved here, 36 bases in frame from base 1. V was cut back by 6 bases and J by 0 bases, leaving a gap of 6 bases between them. The germline V gene specifies MNHNS as CDR1 and SASEGT as CDR2.